Listed here are 28 T cell receptor beta chains from one sample, sequenced in a study of blood T cell repertoires in COVID-19 (dated by TCRdb to the early 2020s). Library preparation employed the immunoSEQ multiplex PCR assay. Drawn from immuneACCESS, this table holds only the in-frame rearrangements with V and J called that TCRdb kept. Clones are partly lost; checked studies trace under half to an unresolved V gene and leave the rest unexplained. Here the sample has 120,000 to 150,000 clones; approximately 79% occur a single time. About 8.7% of the sample lies in the top ten. Sequencing input: peripheral blood. These receptors came from a man aged 50-60 years with active or convalescent COVID-19.

This sequence joins TRBV28 and TRBJ2-1; D perhaps matches TRBD2 (5 bases). Germline V gene data show CDR1 as MDHEN and CDR2 as SYDVKM. The CDR3 totals 14 residues. The germline V and J ends were trimmed by 4 bases and 4 bases, with 11 bases remaining between them. The CDR3 reads CASSSTNRYNEQFF. Here the CDR3 DNA reads TGTGCCAGCAGTTCGACTAACAGATACAATGAGCAGTTCTTC.

The chain is built from TRBV5-1 and TRBJ2-5; 8 bases are a match to TRBD2. The CDR3 is 14 residues long. Germline CDR1 and CDR2: SGHRS and YFSETQ. The ends lost 6 bases at V and 0 bases at J; junction bases unmatched: 4. CDR3 amino acids: CASTLGGDQETQYF. The CDR3 DNA follows: TGCGCCAGCACCCTCGGGGGGGACCAAGAGACCCAGTACTTC.

The V call is TRBV6-2 or TRBV6-3, the J call TRBJ1-6; tentatively, D is TRBD1 (6 bases). CDR3 length equals 17 residues. Per germline, CDR1 MNHEY and CDR2 SVGEGT. With 2 bases removed from V and 6 bases from J, the gap between germline ends came to 17 bases. The CDR3 here is CASSYTLLDRSNSPLHF. The CDR3, as DNA: TGTGCCAGCAGTTACACTCTTCTGGACAGATCTAATTCACCCCTCCACTTT.

The rearrangement uses TRBV3-1 (or the pseudogene TRBV3-2) and TRBJ2-7; D remains ambiguous. Deletions cut 1 base from V and 1 base from J, with 8 bases between. Germline V gene data show CDR1 as LGHDT and CDR2 as YNNKEL (reference sequence). The CDR3 spans 14 residues. Here the CDR3 DNA reads TGTGCCAGCAGCCAAGGTTCTCCTTCCTACGAGCAGTACTTC. Residues: CASSQGSPSYEQYF.

This clone was picked up a small number of times. The CDR3 coding sequence is TGTGCCAGCAGCCAAGAATGGGGGGACACCGGGGAGCTGTTTTTT. It translates to CASSQEWGDTGELFF. V is TRBV14 and J is TRBJ2-2; TRBD2 is a possible D gene (6 bases). There are 15 residues in the CDR3. The V end was cut by 0 bases, the J end by 3 bases, with 8 bases between. Germline V CDR1 and CDR2: SGHDN, FVKESK. The full variable domain, with the rest looked up from reference TRBV14 and TRBJ2-2, is EAGVTQFPSHSVIEKGQTVTLRCDPISGHDNLYWYRRVMGKEIKFLLHFVKESKQDESGMPNNRFLAERTGGTYSTLKVQPAELEDSGVYFCASSQEWGDTGELFFGEGSRLTVL.

The V gene is TRBV6-5, the J gene TRBJ1-6; TRBD1 might be the D (5 bases). V gave up 7 bases and J gave up 5 bases, with 12 bases separating them. Germline CDR1 and CDR2: MNHEY and SVGAGI. CDR3 size: 14 residues. The CDR3 DNA reads TGTGCCAGCATGCGGGGGAAGGATAATTCACCCCTCCACTTT. Protein: CASMRGKDNSPLHF.

V usage is TRBV28 and J usage is TRBJ1-2, with 7 nucleotides matching TRBD1. J gave up 7 bases and V 2 bases, and 22 bases lay outside the gene matches. Germline values: CDR1 MDHEN, CDR2 SYDVKM. The CDR3 length is 19 residues. Here the CDR3 reads CASSLGRGFQGGGLGGYTF. The CDR3 coding sequence is TGTGCCAGCAGTTTAGGGCGAGGATTCCAGGGGGGTGGCCTCGGTGGCTACACCTTC.

The V call is TRBV28, the J call TRBJ1-4; D is possibly TRBD1 (5 bases). The germline V gene encodes CDR1 MDHEN and CDR2 SYDVKM. This CDR3 has 12 amino acids. Trimming removed 3 bases at V and 7 bases at J, with 6 bases between. The CDR3 nucleotides read TGTGCCAGCAGTTTCAGGGTTGAAAAACTGTTTTTT. Encoded protein: CASSFRVEKLFF.

The rearrangement joins TRBV28 to TRBJ2-1; 15 positions match TRBD2. Germline CDR1 MDHEN, CDR2 SYDVKM. The trim removed 5 bases at V and 7 bases at J, leaving 6 bases unmatched. This CDR3 contains 16 residues. The CDR3 nucleotides are TGTGCCAGCAGTCCACCGGGACTAGCGGGAGGTAATGAGCAGTTCTTC. It specifies CASSPPGLAGGNEQFF.

V and J are TRBV7-2 and TRBJ1-3; D is possibly TRBD1 (5 bases). The CDR3 sequence is 17 residues long. V shed 7 bases and J shed 0 bases, with 19 bases lying between them. The germline V gene has CDR1 SGHTA and CDR2 FQGNSA. The CDR3 DNA reads TGTGCCAGCACCCTATCACGGGGGGGTATCTCTGGAAACACCATATATTTT. Its protein product is CASTLSRGGISGNTIYF.

This chain uses TRBV7-7 with TRBJ2-7; TRBD2 aligns across 9 bases. This CDR3 has 14 residues. The germline V gene encodes CDR1 SSHAT and CDR2 FNYEAQ (reference sequence). Losses at the gene ends were 6 bases for V and 6 bases for J; bases not matched to a gene: 9. Here the CDR3 reads CASSRTGTSSEQYF. The CDR3 nucleotides are TGTGCCAGCAGTCGAACCGGGACTAGCAGCGAGCAGTACTTC.

The sample holds a few counts of this clone. V usage is TRBV28 and J usage is TRBJ2-5, with TRBD1 as a possible D gene (5 bases). The CDR3 spans 17 residues. V shed 2 bases and J shed 1 base, with 17 bases lying between them. Germline-derived CDR1 and CDR2 are MDHEN and SYDVKM. The CDR3 nucleotides are TGTGCCAGCAGTTTAGGGGCAGGCTTTATCTTCCAAGAGACCCAGTACTTC. It is translated as CASSLGAGFIFQETQYF. Using reference TRBV28 and TRBJ2-5 for the parts outside the CDR3, the full variable domain is DVKVTQSSRYLVKRTGEKVFLECVQDMDHENMFWYRQDPGLGLRLIYFSYDVKMKEKGDIPEGYSVSREKKERFSLILESASTNQTSMYLCASSLGAGFIFQETQYFGPGTRLLVL.

The rearrangement joins TRBV11-2 to TRBJ1-5; TRBD1 matches 7 bases. The CDR3 loop spans 15 amino acids. In germline, CDR1 is SGHAT, CDR2 FQNNGV. V lost 4 bases to trimming and J lost 3 bases; unmatched junction nucleotides: 6. The CDR3 here is CASSWGQTLNQPQHF. The CDR3 DNA reads as TGTGCCAGCAGCTGGGGACAGACCCTCAATCAGCCCCAGCATTTT.

V and J are TRBV28 and TRBJ2-5, with 8 bases fitting TRBD2. The V and J ends lost 5 bases and 2 bases, in that order; junction bases with no gene match: 4. The germline CDR1 and CDR2 sequences are MDHEN and SYDVKM. CDR3 size: 14 residues. This chain's CDR3 is CASSNSGTQETQYF. The CDR3 region has the DNA TGTGCCAGCAGTAATAGCGGGACTCAAGAGACCCAGTACTTC.

This clone has more than one count but fewer than ten. The chain couples TRBV19 to TRBJ1-1; D is ambiguous. Germline values: CDR1 LNHDA, CDR2 SQIVND (reference sequence). The CDR3 is 15 amino acids. V dropped 5 bases and J dropped 6 bases, with 19 bases sitting between them. In nucleotides, the CDR3 is TGTGCCAGTAGTCTCCGCGCGGCCGCAGACCCTGAAGCTTTCTTT. Amino acid sequence: CASSLRAAADPEAFF.

This clone has only a few counts. J is TRBJ2-1 and V is TRBV19, with 16 bases fitting TRBD2. This CDR3 has 16 amino acids. The trim removed 5 bases at V and 4 bases at J, leaving 2 bases unmatched. Germline lookup yields CDR1 LNHDA and CDR2 SQIVND (reference sequence). CDR3 in DNA: TGTGCCAGTAGTCCGGGACTAGCGGGAGGGTACAATGAGCAGTTCTTC. It translates to CASSPGLAGGYNEQFF.

The sample holds one count of this clone. The chain links TRBV10-3 to TRBJ1-2; TRBD1 matches at 8 bases. The V gene's germline CDR1 is ENHRY and CDR2 SYGVKD. The CDR3 has 15 residues. Trimming took 0 bases from V and 14 from J; bases not matched to a gene: 14. CDR3 sequence: CAISESTSGRGPLTF. The CDR3 DNA sequence: TGTGCCATCAGTGAGTCGACTAGCGGCAGGGGGCCCTTGACCTTC.

The V gene is TRBV6-5, the J gene TRBJ2-1, with TRBD1 as a possible D gene (6 bases). Trimming left V 0 bases short and J 2 bases short, with 11 bases between. The germline V gene has CDR1 MNHEY and CDR2 SVGAGI. The CDR3 is 16 amino acids. The chain's CDR3 is CASSYSPGATYNEQFF. In nucleotides, the CDR3 is TGTGCCAGCAGTTACTCGCCAGGGGCCACCTACAATGAGCAGTTCTTC.

This chain links TRBV27 with TRBJ2-1; 11 bases agree with TRBD2. Germline CDR1 and CDR2: MNHEY and SMNVEV (reference sequence). V lost 4 bases and J lost 4; bases outside the gene matches: 6. The CDR3 contains 16 residues. CDR3 coding DNA: TGTGCCAGCAGTTCCAGTCTAGCGGGAGGTTACAATGAGCAGTTCTTC. Its translation is CASSSSLAGGYNEQFF.

Points on this clone: Other nucleotide sequences from this sample produce the same CDR3. V gene TRBV7-3 combines with J gene TRBJ2-3, with D possibly TRBD2 on 5 matching bases. Trimming removed 1 base from V and 3 bases from J, with 8 bases in between. CDR1 SGHTA and CDR2 FQGTGA come from the germline V gene. The CDR3 runs 14 residues. Written as DNA, the CDR3 is TGTGCCAGCAGCTTAAGTGGGAGTACAGATACGCAGTATTTT. Protein product: CASSLSGSTDTQYF.

V gene TRBV5-1 combines with J gene TRBJ2-7, with a possible D match to TRBD2 (5 bases). The CDR3 is made up of 13 amino acids. CDR1 is SGHRS and CDR2 is YFSETQ in the germline V gene. V lost 2 bases and J lost 0, with 6 bases in between. Here the CDR3 reads CASSFRGSYEQYF. For the CDR3, the DNA is TGCGCCAGCAGCTTCCGGGGCTCCTACGAGCAGTACTTC.

The rearrangement uses TRBV9 and TRBJ2-3, with a tentative D call TRBD1 (5 bases). The CDR3 runs 14 residues. V gave up 3 bases and J gave up 0 bases, with 8 bases separating them. Looked up from germline, CDR1 is SGDLS and CDR2 is YYNGEE. The CDR3 DNA sequence: TGTGCCAGCAGCGGGGGCTCGAGCACAGATACGCAGTATTTT. It specifies CASSGGSSTDTQYF.

CDR3 residues: CASSVGNRDNTIYF. The CDR3 DNA reads TGTGCCAGCAGCGTAGGGAACAGGGACAACACCATATATTTT. The chain recombines TRBV9 with TRBJ1-3; D is possibly TRBD1 (6 bases). This CDR3 has 14 amino acids. Trimming took 0 bases from V and 7 from J, leaving 11 bases between them. Germline CDR1 and CDR2: SGDLS and YYNGEE.

The sample holds a few counts of this clone. The V and J genes are TRBV4-1 and TRBJ1-6; 7 nucleotides agree with TRBD1. Germline V CDR1 and CDR2: MGHRA, YSYEKL. The CDR3 length is 14 residues. Germline trimming cut 4 bases from V and 9 bases from J; bases unmatched to any gene: 6. CDR3 amino acids: CASSPRTGVSPLHF. In nucleotides, the CDR3 is TGCGCCAGCAGCCCTCGAACAGGGGTTTCACCCCTCCACTTT.

V gene TRBV7-9 combines with J gene TRBJ2-4, with D perhaps TRBD1 (5 bases). V was pared by 3 bases and J by 3 bases, with 12 bases between. The germline gives CDR1 SEHNR, CDR2 FQNEAQ (reference sequence). This CDR3 contains 15 residues. The CDR3 nucleotides are TGTGCCAGCAGCTTTGCAGGGTATGGCAAAAACATTCAGTACTTC. It is translated as CASSFAGYGKNIQYF.

V is TRBV3-1 (or the pseudogene TRBV3-2) and J is TRBJ2-7; 7 bases are shared with TRBD1. There are 13 residues in the CDR3. Germline CDR1 LGHDT, CDR2 YNNKEL (reference sequence). V shed 3 bases and J 3 bases; nucleotides not matched to a gene: 2. CDR3 nucleotides: TGTGCCAGCAGCCACAGGGGGTTCTACGAGCAGTACTTC. Protein product: CASSHRGFYEQYF.

The CDR3 DNA sequence: TGTGCCAGCAGGTCGTGGGACAGGGTTTTTGGGGAGACCCAGTACTTC. Translated, it gives CASRSWDRVFGETQYF. The V and J genes are TRBV21-1 and TRBJ2-5; TRBD1 is taken as the D call from the table, unchecked against the DNA. TRBV21-1 is a listed pseudogene. The CDR3 extends over 16 amino acids.

This rearrangement joins TRBV10-3 to TRBJ2-3, with 13 bases lining up with TRBD2. This CDR3 is built from 16 residues. J lost 3 bases, V lost 6 bases, and 6 bases had no gene match. CDR1 is ENHRY, CDR2 SYGVKD, per germline. Written as DNA, the CDR3 is TGTGCCATCAGCAGGACTAGCGGGAGTCGTACAGATACGCAGTATTTT. It codes for CAISRTSGSRTDTQYF.